This T cell receptor beta chain was observed in a study of blood T cell repertoires in COVID-19. The overall study: COVID-19 samples from acute and convalescent phases originated in the United States, Italy and Spain. Nucleic acid was either cDNA or gDNA, and it came from T cells, B-cell-depleted T cells, or PBMCs.

As originally analysed: Reference gene primer amplification in the assay estimated nucleated cell counts. Some clones are missing from TCRdb's copy, which holds only in-frame ones; the method was immunoSEQ multiplex PCR. Clone size and V and J calls were adopted from that table, with D and trimming inferred from the DNA. Of about 210,000 clones listed, around 88% are singletons. Participants were aged about 18 to 95 years, lived in 24 US areas, and enrolled virtually. This sequence originates from a woman aged 40 to 49 with acute COVID-19. Sequencing was carried out using PBMCs or T cells enriched from blood (not recorded which).

The DNA for the CDR3 is TGTGCCAGCAGCATCGGACAGGGAAGCTATGGCTACACCTTC. Its protein is CASSIGQGSYGYTF. The V gene is TRBV11-2, the J gene TRBJ1-2; 8 bases are a match to TRBD1. CDR1 SGHAT and CDR2 FQNNGV come from the germline V gene. J lost 4 bases, V lost 5 bases, and 6 bases had no gene match. The CDR3 has 14 amino acids.